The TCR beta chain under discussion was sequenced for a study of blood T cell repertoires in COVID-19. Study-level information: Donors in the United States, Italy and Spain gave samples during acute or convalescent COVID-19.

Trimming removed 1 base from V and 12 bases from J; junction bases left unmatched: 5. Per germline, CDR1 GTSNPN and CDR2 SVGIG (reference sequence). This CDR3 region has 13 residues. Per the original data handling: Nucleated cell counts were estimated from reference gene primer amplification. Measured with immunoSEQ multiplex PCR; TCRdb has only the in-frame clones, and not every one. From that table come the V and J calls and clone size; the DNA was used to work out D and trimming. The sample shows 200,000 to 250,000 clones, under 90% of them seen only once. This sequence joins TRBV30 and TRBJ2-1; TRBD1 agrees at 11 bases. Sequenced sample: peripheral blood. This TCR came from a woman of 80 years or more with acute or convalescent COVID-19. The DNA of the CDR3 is TGTGCCTGGAGTGCCGGGACAGGGGGAGGGCAGTTCTTC. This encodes CAWSAGTGGGQFF. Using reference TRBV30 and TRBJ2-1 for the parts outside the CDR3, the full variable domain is SQTIHQWPATLVQPVGSPLSLECTVEGTSNPNLYWYRQAAGRGLQLLFYSVGIGQISSEVPQNLSASRPQDRQFILSSKKLLLSDSGFYLCAWSAGTGGGQFFGPGTRLTVL.